Described below is a single TCR beta chain sequence and its context. Its antigen is unidentified. The record originates from a study of T cell therapy after organ transplantation. Broader study findings: CD8 clonality fold change after therapy inversely tracked pretherapy clonality.

The protocol was immunoSEQ multiplex PCR, while the TCRdb copy is restricted to in-frame clones and leaves out a portion. Seen here are about 18,000 clones, 85% to 90% observed once, and the top ten hold roughly 28%. Described time point: 20-29 weeks after completion of therapy. The clonotype originates from a human patient who had received a solid organ transplant and had CMV disease. Some T cells may have originated in the graft donor. Sequenced material: CD8+ T cells from blood, taken after autologous CMV-specific T cell therapy.

The CDR3 loop reads CASRAMDGSYGYTF. CDR3 coding DNA: TGTGCCAGCAGGGCGATGGACGGCTCCTATGGCTACACCTTC. This chain links TRBV2 with TRBJ1-2; D unclear. The CDR3 spans 14 residues. With 6 bases removed from V and 4 bases from J, the gap between germline ends came to 15 bases. Germline V lookup: CDR1 SNHLY, CDR2 FYNNEI. Combining the CDR3 with reference TRBV2 and TRBJ1-2 gives the whole variable domain EPEVTQTPSHQVTQMGQEVILRCVPISNHLYFYWYRQILGQKVEFLVSFYNNEISEKSEIFDDQFSVERPDGSNFTLKIRSTKLEDSAMYFCASRAMDGSYGYTFGSGTRLTVV.